These 25 T cell receptor beta chains originate from one sample sequenced in a study of blood T cell repertoires in COVID-19. The table came from immunoSEQ multiplex PCR; TCRdb's copy has only in-frame clones and leaves some out. This table has roughly 250,000 clones, approximately 82% appearing once. What was sequenced was peripheral blood. The receptors come from a woman older than 75 with active or convalescent COVID-19.

This clone was seen only a few times. This chain links TRBV29-1 with TRBJ1-1; a weak D match, TRBD1 (6 bases). V lost 5 bases, J lost 0 bases, and 25 bases lay in between. CDR1 is SQVTM, CDR2 ANQGSEA, per germline. The length of the CDR3 is 18 residues. The CDR3 nucleotides are TGCAGCGTTTCGGGGGGCAGGAATCAATGGATAATGAACACTGAAGCTTTCTTT. Protein sequence: CSVSGGRNQWIMNTEAFF.

The CDR3 spells CASSEWQGNTEAFF. The DNA of the CDR3 is TGTGCCAGCAGTGAGTGGCAGGGAAACACTGAAGCTTTCTTT. This chain uses TRBV6-1 with TRBJ1-1; maybe TRBD1 (5 bases). This CDR3 has 14 amino acids. Per germline, CDR1 MNHNS and CDR2 SASEGT. V was pared by 3 bases and J by 2 bases, with 10 bases between.

This clone was counted between two and nine times. The chain uses TRBV18 and TRBJ2-7; TRBD2 matches at 13 bases. V was clipped by 3 bases and J by 6 bases; unmatched bases: 8. This CDR3 has 16 amino acids. Germline V gene lookup returns CDR1 KGHSH and CDR2 LQKENI. CDR3 DNA sequence: TGTGCCAGCTCACCGGGACTAGCGGGGATCTCGCCCGAGCAGTACTTC. Amino acid sequence: CASSPGLAGISPEQYF. The full variable domain, with the rest looked up from reference TRBV18 and TRBJ2-7, is NAGVMQNPRHLVRRRGQEARLRCSPMKGHSHVYWYRQLPEEGLKFMVYLQKENIIDESGMPKERFSAEFPKEGPSILRIQQVVRGDSAAYFCASSPGLAGISPEQYFGPGTRLTVT.

This clone came up a few times. This chain connects TRBV2 to TRBJ1-2; D remains ambiguous. V was pared by 4 bases and J by 4 bases, with 13 bases between. CDR3 length equals 14 residues. Germline V CDR1 and CDR2: SNHLY, FYNNEI. This CDR3 reads CASSGYDLGYGYTF. Written as DNA, the CDR3 is TGTGCCAGCAGTGGGTACGACTTGGGCTATGGCTACACCTTC.

The V gene is TRBV5-6, the J gene TRBJ1-4; 7 bases are a match to TRBD1. V lost 0 bases and J lost 5; bases outside the gene matches: 4. Germline loops: CDR1 SGHDT, CDR2 YYEEEE. The CDR3 runs to 15 residues. In DNA, the CDR3 is TGTGCCAGCAGCTTGGTATCAGGGGGAAATGAAAAACTGTTTTTT. Its translation: CASSLVSGGNEKLFF.

The genes are TRBV27 and TRBJ1-4; 7 bases are shared with TRBD1. The CDR3 spans 14 residues. In germline, CDR1 is MNHEY, CDR2 SMNVEV (reference sequence). V was pared by 6 bases and J by 7 bases, with 8 bases of the junction left unmatched. The CDR3 DNA follows: TGTGCCAGCAGGATCCAGGGGGGTAGTGAAAAACTGTTTTTT. Encoded protein: CASRIQGGSEKLFF.

The chain combines TRBV28 with TRBJ1-1, with 7 positions matching TRBD1. CDR1 is MDHEN, CDR2 SYDVKM, per germline. The CDR3 is made up of 13 amino acids. Unmatched junction bases numbered 2, after V lost 6 bases and J lost 1 base. CDR3 coding DNA: TGTGCCAGCAGGGGACAGCCGAACACTGAAGCTTTCTTT. As protein: CASRGQPNTEAFF. The variable domain in full, completed from reference TRBV28 and TRBJ1-1, reads DVKVTQSSRYLVKRTGEKVFLECVQDMDHENMFWYRQDPGLGLRLIYFSYDVKMKEKGDIPEGYSVSREKKERFSLILESASTNQTSMYLCASRGQPNTEAFFGQGTRLTVV.

CDR3 coding DNA: TGCAGCGTCGAAAGCGACCGGCCTAACTATGGCTACACCTTC. It translates to CSVESDRPNYGYTF. The chain combines TRBV29-1 with TRBJ1-2; D is undetermined. Trimming removed 6 bases from V and 0 bases from J, with 14 bases in between. The CDR3 consists of 14 residues. Germline CDR1 SQVTM, CDR2 ANQGSEA.

This chain joins TRBV28 and TRBJ1-2; D uncertain. This CDR3 contains 13 residues. V shed 3 bases and J shed 4 bases, with 9 bases lying between them. The germline V gene encodes CDR1 MDHEN and CDR2 SYDVKM. The CDR3: CASSLLPGYGYTF. CDR3 sequence (DNA): TGTGCCAGCAGTTTGCTTCCGGGCTATGGCTACACCTTC.

The chain links TRBV27 to TRBJ2-3, with a weak D call TRBD2 (6 bases). This CDR3 region has 15 residues. V was clipped by 2 bases and J by 6 bases, with 15 bases between them. Germline V CDR1 and CDR2: MNHEY, SMNVEV (reference sequence). In DNA form, the CDR3 reads TGTGCCAGCAGTTTACGGCGGGATGGGATGGATACGCAGTATTTT. It specifies CASSLRRDGMDTQYF.

V usage is TRBV29-1 and J usage is TRBJ2-1; 7 bases match TRBD1. J gave up 0 bases and V 4 bases, and 6 bases lay outside the gene matches. CDR3 length: 15 residues. Germline lookup yields CDR1 SQVTM and CDR2 ANQGSEA. The CDR3 DNA follows: TGCAGCGTTGCCGGACAGGTAAGCTCCTACAATGAGCAGTTCTTC. Translation: CSVAGQVSSYNEQFF.

The chain is built from TRBV5-1 and TRBJ2-2; D might be TRBD1 (5 bases). The CDR3 runs 14 residues. The germline CDR1 and CDR2 sequences are SGHRS and YFSETQ. V was shortened by 4 bases and J by 2 bases, with 9 bases between the two germline ends. CDR3 sequence reads: CASSLQGNTGELFF. CDR3 nucleotide sequence: TGCGCCAGCAGCCTTCAGGGAAACACCGGGGAGCTGTTTTTT.

J is TRBJ2-6 and V is TRBV6-2 or TRBV6-3, with TRBD2 matching over 14 bases. With 5 bases clipped from V and 3 bases from J, the junction kept 6 bases outside the gene matches. Per the germline V gene, CDR1 is MNHEY and CDR2 is SVGEGT. This CDR3 is built from 18 residues. The CDR3, as DNA: TGTGCCAGCAGTCGGGGACTAGCGGGGGTTAGTGGGGCCAACGTCCTGACTTTC. Protein sequence: CASSRGLAGVSGANVLTF.

This chain uses TRBV6-6 with TRBJ1-2; D is possibly TRBD1 (6 bases). CDR1 and CDR2 from the germline V gene are MNHNY and SVGAGI (reference sequence). V was trimmed by 6 bases and J by 2 bases, leaving 19 bases between them. The CDR3 loop spans 16 amino acids. CDR3 residues: CASSRLGQANNYGYTF. The CDR3 DNA reads TGTGCCAGCAGCAGGCTGGGACAAGCCAACAACTATGGCTACACCTTC.

CDR3 coding DNA: TGTGCCAGTAGCCGGTCACCCGGGTTCCTCGAGACCCAGTACTTC. Amino acids: CASSRSPGFLETQYF. The chain recombines TRBV19 with TRBJ2-5; no clear D gene. The CDR3 length is 15 residues. CDR1 and CDR2 (germline): LNHDA, SQIVND (reference sequence). Trimming removed 6 bases from V and 5 bases from J, with 19 bases in between.

The V gene is TRBV30, the J gene TRBJ1-2; D may be TRBD1 (6 bases). Germline V gives CDR1 GTSNPN, CDR2 SVGIG (reference sequence). CDR3 length: 13 residues. Trimming took 4 bases from V and 10 from J, leaving 19 bases between them. CDR3 sequence: CAWTLGTIGVYTF. CDR3 DNA: TGTGCCTGGACCCTGGGGACAATAGGTGTCTACACCTTC.

The rearrangement uses TRBV18 and TRBJ2-1; TRBD2 might be the D (6 bases). CDR3 length equals 15 residues. Between the trimmed V and J ends, which lost 2 bases and 5 bases, there was a span of 13 bases. Germline values: CDR1 KGHSH, CDR2 LQKENI. Written as DNA, the CDR3 is TGTGCCAGCTCACCAGTTAATAGCGGAAACAATGAGCAGTTCTTC. As protein: CASSPVNSGNNEQFF.

The rearrangement links TRBV7-2 to TRBJ2-7; 14 bases are a match to TRBD2. Germline V gene sequence: CDR1 SGHTA, CDR2 FQGNSA. The CDR3 consists of 15 residues. Losses at the gene ends were 5 bases for V and 6 bases for J; bases not matched to a gene: 6. Written as DNA, the CDR3 is TGTGCCAGCAGCCCCGGACTAGCGGGAGGACGCGAGCAGTACTTC. Translation: CASSPGLAGGREQYF. Full variable domain (remainder filled in from reference TRBV7-2 and TRBJ2-7): GAGVSQSPSNKVTEKGKDVELRCDPISGHTALYWYRQSLGQGLEFLIYFQGNSAPDKSGLPSDRFSAERTGGSVSTLTIQRTQQEDSAVYLCASSPGLAGGREQYFGPGTRLTVT.

This clone turned up a few times. The rearrangement joins TRBV5-1 to TRBJ2-7; TRBD2 might be the D (6 bases). CDR3 size: 16 residues. Germline assignment: CDR1 SGHRS and CDR2 YFSETQ. Trimming cost V 0 bases and J 1 base, with 14 bases left between them. The CDR3 region has the DNA TGCGCCAGCAGCTTGGACCCGGCGGCGGGATCCTACGAGCAGTACTTC. Its protein is CASSLDPAAGSYEQYF. Variable domain in full (rest from reference TRBV5-1 and TRBJ2-7): KAGVTQTPRYLIKTRGQQVTLSCSPISGHRSVSWYQQTPGQGLQFLFEYFSETQRNKGNFPGRFSGRQFSNSRSEMNVSTLELGDSALYLCASSLDPAAGSYEQYFGPGTRLTVT.

This clone turned up a few times. The genes are TRBV5-6 and TRBJ1-2; D remains unclear. Trimming cost V 0 bases and J 4 bases, with 4 bases left between them. Germline V gene data show CDR1 as SGHDT and CDR2 as YYEEEE. The CDR3 is 12 residues long. CDR3: CASSLVSYGYTF. CDR3 nucleotide sequence: TGTGCCAGCAGCTTGGTCAGCTATGGCTACACCTTC.

This rearrangement joins TRBV12-3 or TRBV12-4 to TRBJ1-2; D not certain. The CDR3 runs to 12 residues. Trimming removed 5 bases at V and 0 bases at J, with 4 bases between. The CDR3 region is CASSLTNYGYTF. The CDR3 region has the DNA TGTGCCAGCAGTCTTACTAACTATGGCTACACCTTC.

The rearrangement links TRBV18 to TRBJ2-7; maybe TRBD1 (6 bases). V was shortened by 2 bases and J by 7 bases, with 18 bases between the two germline ends. Germline V gene lookup returns CDR1 KGHSH and CDR2 LQKENI. This CDR3 region has 15 residues. CDR3 in DNA: TGTGCCAGCTCACCAGGTATAATTGGCAGGGGTGAGCAGTACTTC. It codes for CASSPGIIGRGEQYF.

This clone was observed a handful of times. In nucleotides, the CDR3 is TGTGCCAGCAGCGTAAGGGAGACAGGGGGAAATTCACCCCTCCACTTT. Translation: CASSVRETGGNSPLHF. The chain couples TRBV9 to TRBJ1-6; 9 nucleotides line up with TRBD1. Germline V gene lookup returns CDR1 SGDLS and CDR2 YYNGEE. V gave up 1 base and J gave up 7 bases; unmatched junction bases: 6. The CDR3 covers 16 residues.

The chain is built from TRBV5-5 and TRBJ1-1; D gene uncertain. The V end lost 4 bases, the J end lost 6 bases, and 22 bases lay between the germline ends. Germline CDR1 and CDR2: SGHKS and YYEKEE (reference sequence). This CDR3 has 16 amino acids. The CDR3 DNA reads as TGTGCCAGCAGCCCCACCATTCGAGCGGGGAATGCTGAAGCTTTCTTT. It encodes CASSPTIRAGNAEAFF. Looking up the rest from reference TRBV5-5 and TRBJ1-1 gives the full variable domain: DAGVTQSPTHLIKTRGQQVTLRCSPISGHKSVSWYQQVLGQGPQFIFQYYEKEERGRGNFPDRFSARQFPNYSSELNVNALLLGDSALYLCASSPTIRAGNAEAFFGQGTRLTVV.

Here the CDR3 DNA reads TGTGCCAGCAGTGATTGGCAAAACGGGGAGCTGTTTTTT. This gives the protein CASSDWQNGELFF. The chain combines TRBV2 with TRBJ2-2; D is ambiguous. The germline V and J ends were trimmed by 3 bases and 7 bases, with 9 bases remaining between them. Germline-derived CDR1 and CDR2 are SNHLY and FYNNEI. This CDR3 has 13 amino acids.